A single sample gave rise to the 5 T cell receptor beta chains below, sequenced in a study of human T cells and chemical hapten exposure. Specified time point: patch test 1, 2 weeks after DPC sensitization. Treatment denoted: therapeutic diphenylcyclopropenone sensitization with weekly scalp DPC. Via MiXCR, TCRdb re-called the RACE reads, giving one row per CDR3 protein. The profile shows about 71,000 distinct CDR3 sequences, over 7.5% of them singletons. Sequencing was performed on whole blood, taken in connection with sensitization to the hapten diphenylcyclopropenone (DPC). These TCRs come from a woman aged 40 to 50 with alopecia areata. Some clones in this sample may be carry-over from other donors' samples.

This clonotype was seen at least ten times. Here the CDR3 reads CASSPGQGIRDYGYTF. The CDR3 nucleotides are TGTGCCAGCTCACCGGGACAGGGGATCAGGGACTATGGCTACACCTTC. The chain uses TRBV18 and TRBJ1-2; 10 bases are a match to TRBD1. CDR1 is KGHSH and CDR2 is LQKENI in the germline V gene. With V trimmed by 3 bases and J by 3 bases, 7 bases remained unmatched. The CDR3 length is 16 residues.

V and J are TRBV6-5 and TRBJ1-4, with D uncertain. The CDR3 contains 13 residues. Germline V lookup: CDR1 MNHEY, CDR2 SVGAGI. Trimming cost V 5 bases and J 9 bases, with 13 bases left between them. DNA of the CDR3: TGTGCCAGCAGTCAGACCTTTGACCAAAAACTGTTTTTT. This sequence encodes CASSQTFDQKLFF.

This clonotype appeared many times. The CDR3: CASSPLVKNYGYTF. The CDR3 coding sequence is TGTGCCAGCAGTCCCCTGGTTAAGAACTATGGCTACACCTTC. The V gene is TRBV7-8, the J gene TRBJ1-2; no definite D call. V lost 6 bases and J lost 2, with 13 bases in between. CDR1 SGHVS and CDR2 FQNEAQ come from the germline V gene. CDR3 size: 14 residues.

This clonotype was recorded many times. The rearrangement uses TRBV6-2 or TRBV6-3 and TRBJ1-5; 8 positions agree with TRBD1. The V segment lost 0 bases and the J segment 9 bases; nucleotides outside the gene matches: 7. Per germline, CDR1 MNHEY and CDR2 SVGEGT. There are 15 residues in the CDR3. For the CDR3, the DNA is TGTGCCAGCAGTTACTCGAAGACAGGGGCTTGGCCCCAGCATTTT. Encoded protein: CASSYSKTGAWPQHF.

This clonotype was picked up many times. The J gene is TRBJ2-2, the V gene TRBV4-1; D gene uncertain. The CDR3 is 15 residues long. Trimming took off 4 bases at V and 1 base at J, with 10 bases between the two ends. Per the germline V gene, CDR1 is MGHRA and CDR2 is YSYEKL. The CDR3 sequence: CASSLGTQNTGELFF. In nucleotides, the CDR3 is TGCGCCAGCAGCCTGGGCACACAGAACACCGGGGAGCTGTTTTTT.